This is a list of T cell receptor beta chains from one sample in a study of OX40 agonist ivuxolimab in advanced cancers. Clones were sequenced by immunoSEQ multiplex PCR, and TCRdb holds only the in-frame ones, with some missing. The sample includes around 100,000 clones, roughly 90% of them seen just once. Sequencing was performed on CD4+ or CD8+ T cells sorted from blood, taken in a trial of the OX40 agonist ivuxolimab. These receptors were collected from an adult with an advanced solid tumor such as melanoma, head and neck, liver or kidney cancer. Each CDR3 is given with its conserved first and last residue. Each record gives: clone size, J gene, V gene, D gene, CDR3 DNA, CDR3 protein. A D gene is named only where the DNA matches it firmly. A row's size may be missing; if present it is once, few, many or a size class.

>-|TRBJ2-1|TRBV5-6|TRBD2
TGTGCCAGCAGCTTGGACGGCGGGAGCTACAATGAGCAGTTCTTC
CASSLDGGSYNEQFF
>-|TRBJ2-2|TRBV28|-
TGTGCCAGCAGCTCCTACTTGACAGGGAACACCGGGGAGCTGTTTTTT
CASSSYLTGNTGELFF
>-|TRBJ2-2|TRBV6-1|TRBD1
TGTGCCAGCAGTGAGGTCTGGGACAGGGGATTCACCGGGGAGCTGTTTTTT
CASSEVWDRGFTGELFF
>-|TRBJ1-2|TRBV11-2|TRBD1
TGTGCCAGCAGCTTCGGGACAGGGGGCGATGGCTACACCTTC
CASSFGTGGDGYTF
>-|TRBJ2-5|TRBV5-1|-
TGCGCCAGCAGCTTAGGACAGATCCAAGAGACCCAGTACTTC
CASSLGQIQETQYF
>-|TRBJ2-5|TRBV5-1|-
TGCGCCAGCAGCTTGCACGGCCAGATTCAAGAGACCCAGTACTTC
CASSLHGQIQETQYF
>-|TRBJ2-3|TRBV11-3|-
TGTGCCAGCAGCTTAGATGTGGGCGGCACGCAGTATTTT
CASSLDVGGTQYF
>-|TRBJ2-7|TRBV2|-
TGTGCCAGCAGTACAGGGCGGGGCGGGTACGAGCAGTACTTC
CASSTGRGGYEQYF
>-|TRBJ2-5|TRBV5-4|-
TGTGCCAGCAGCTTGGCAGGACAGCAAGAGACCCAGTACTTC
CASSLAGQQETQYF
>-|TRBJ1-4|TRBV6-6|-
TGTGCCAGCAGTCCTCGGACAGCGGCGGATCCTAAACTGTTTTTT
CASSPRTAADPKLFF
>-|TRBJ2-7|TRBV2|TRBD2
TGTGCCAGCATCAACCCCCCAGGAGCGGGGAAAGGGGTTAGCAGAAACGAGCAGTACTTC
CASINPPGAGKGVSRNEQYF
>-|TRBJ2-4|TRBV15|-
TGTGCCACCAGCAGAGAAGGGATCCTAGAAGCCAAAAACATTCAGTACTTC
CATSREGILEAKNIQYF
>-|TRBJ2-3|TRBV28|-
TGTGCCAGCAGTACCGCCACAGATACGCAGTATTTT
CASSTATDTQYF
>-|TRBJ1-3|TRBV5-1|TRBD1
TGCGCCAGCAGCTTAATGGGACAGGCTGGAAACACCATATATTTT
CASSLMGQAGNTIYF
>-|TRBJ2-5|TRBV7-9|-
TGTGCCAGCAGGAGGGGGGAAGAGACCCAGTACTTC
CASRRGEETQYF
>-|TRBJ1-2|TRBV6-5|-
TGTGCCAGCAGTTCCCGGCCAGGGCAGGCTGGCTACACCTTC
CASSSRPGQAGYTF
>-|TRBJ2-3|TRBV10-3|TRBD2
TGTGCCATCAGTGAGCAGCGGGAGGGCCGTGGTACGCAGTATTTT
CAISEQREGRGTQYF
>-|TRBJ2-1|TRBV7-2|-
TGTGCCAGCAGCACATTTAGGAATGAGCAGTTCTTC
CASSTFRNEQFF
>-|TRBJ2-5|TRBV10-1|TRBD2
TGCGCCAGCAGTGGACTAGCGAACCAAGAGACCCAGTACTTC
CASSGLANQETQYF
>-|TRBJ2-1|TRBV10-3|TRBD1
TGTGCCATCAGTGATGGACAGGGGACCTACAATGAGCAGTTCTTC
CAISDGQGTYNEQFF
>once|TRBJ2-5|TRBV7-2|-
TGTGCCAGCCAGGTCCGTGGAGAGACCCAGTACTTC
CASQVRGETQYF
>-|TRBJ1-2|TRBV7-2|-
TGTGCCAGCACCGGCAGGGGTGGTGACTATGGCTACACCTTC
CASTGRGGDYGYTF
>-|TRBJ2-5|TRBV6-1|TRBD1
TGTGCCAGCACCCGGACAGGGAGAGAGACCCAGTACTTC
CASTRTGRETQYF
>few|TRBJ1-1|TRBV29-1|-
TGCAGCGTTGAAAGGAACAGGAACACTGAAGCTTTCTTT
CSVERNRNTEAFF
>-|TRBJ1-2|TRBV5-6|-
TGTGCCAGCAGCTTGCGAGGGGGAGAGGTGTATGGCTACACCTTC
CASSLRGGEVYGYTF
>-|TRBJ2-4|TRBV7-2|-
TGTGCCAGCAGCTTCAGCAGGGCGGAGAAAAACATTCAGTACTTC
CASSFSRAEKNIQYF
>-|TRBJ2-5|TRBV19|TRBD2
TGTGCCAGTAGTATATCGGCTAGCGGGAGCGGGGAGACCCAGTACTTC
CASSISASGSGETQYF
>once|TRBJ2-2|TRBV10-3|TRBD1
TGTGCCATCAAACAGGGACAGGGGAACACCGGGGAGCTGTTTTTT
CAIKQGQGNTGELFF
>-|TRBJ2-1|TRBV18|TRBD2
TGTGCCAGCTCACGACTAGCGGACCGCAATGAGCAGTTCTTC
CASSRLADRNEQFF
>-|TRBJ2-5|TRBV5-1|TRBD1
TGCGCCAGCAGCCACCAAGTCGCAGGGGGCCTAGAGACCCAGTACTTC
CASSHQVAGGLETQYF
>once|TRBJ1-1|TRBV18|-
TGTGCCAGCTCACTCAGACGGGAAATAAGCACTGAAGCTTTCTTT
CASSLRREISTEAFF
>-|TRBJ2-1|TRBV19|-
TGTGCCAGTAGTCGTATACCGAACTACTCCTACAATGAGCAGTTCTTC
CASSRIPNYSYNEQFF
>-|TRBJ2-5|TRBV14|TRBD1
TGTGCCAGCAGCGCCGGGGGACAGGGGGAGACCCAGTACTTC
CASSAGGQGETQYF
>-|TRBJ2-7|TRBV5-4|TRBD1
TGTGCCAGCAGCCTCGGGACAGGGGGCTTGTACGAGCAGTACTTC
CASSLGTGGLYEQYF
>-|TRBJ1-2|TRBV7-9|-
TGTGCCAGCAGCTTAGATCTTTCGAACTATGGCTACACCTTC
CASSLDLSNYGYTF
>-|TRBJ2-1|TRBV6-6|TRBD1
TGTGCCAGCAGTTGGGGACAGGAGTCCTACAATGAGCAGTTCTTC
CASSWGQESYNEQFF
>-|TRBJ2-5|TRBV5-1|-
TGCGCCAGCAGCTTATTGGCTACCCCCCAAGAGACCCAGTACTTC
CASSLLATPQETQYF
>-|TRBJ2-1|TRBV11-3|-
TGTGCCAGCAGCCCTCCCGACAGGATGTATGGTGAGCAGTTCTTC
CASSPPDRMYGEQFF
>-|TRBJ1-1|TRBV5-1|-
TGCGCCAGCAGCTTGGATGAGGGACTAACCACTGAAGCTTTCTTT
CASSLDEGLTTEAFF
>-|TRBJ2-6|TRBV5-4|-
TGTGCCAGCAGCTTGAGCCTTGAAAGCTCTGGGGCCAACGTCCTGACTTTC
CASSLSLESSGANVLTF
>-|TRBJ2-7|TRBV5-1|-
TGCGCCAGCAGCCCCCGCCCCGAGGGAGAGCAGTACTTC
CASSPRPEGEQYF